The 12 T cell receptor beta chains below come from one sample, sequenced in a study of blood T cell repertoires in COVID-19. Profiling relied on immunoSEQ multiplex PCR, and the TCRdb table lists in-frame clones only, not all of them. Of approximately 230,000 clones listed, roughly 91% were seen once; the top ten hold more than 3.5%. The sequenced sample consisted of PBMCs or T cells enriched from blood (not recorded which). The receptors were gathered from a woman aged 25 to 39 who had recovered from COVID-19.

V usage is TRBV7-9 and J usage is TRBJ1-1, with D possibly TRBD1 on 5 matching bases. Germline assignment: CDR1 SEHNR and CDR2 FQNEAQ (reference sequence). The V and J ends lost 0 bases and 2 bases respectively, with 10 bases between them. The CDR3 is 15 residues long. CDR3 nucleotide sequence: TGTGCCAGCAGCTTAGCGGGGGGAATTAACACTGAAGCTTTCTTT. Its protein product is CASSLAGGINTEAFF.

This chain joins TRBV28 and TRBJ1-2; no definite D call. Trimming stripped 6 bases from V and 0 bases from J, with 8 bases between. This CDR3 has 13 amino acids. The germline V gene has CDR1 MDHEN and CDR2 SYDVKM. CDR3 sequence: CASRLGPNYGYTF. The CDR3 DNA follows: TGTGCCAGCAGGTTAGGGCCTAACTATGGCTACACCTTC.

The chain couples TRBV7-2 to TRBJ2-5; D may be TRBD2 (6 bases). Germline V gene data show CDR1 as SGHTA and CDR2 as FQGNSA. This CDR3 is built from 15 residues. Trimming left V 6 bases short and J 1 base short, with 15 bases between. CDR3 coding DNA: TGTGCCAGCAGGAGGGTCGGGGGAGGCCAAGAGACCCAGTACTTC. Residues: CASRRVGGGQETQYF.

This clone has a count of ten or more. The chain employs TRBV4-2 and TRBJ2-1; 9 positions match TRBD2. The CDR3 sequence is 16 residues long. Trimming removed 1 base from V and 6 bases from J; junction bases left unmatched: 7. Per the germline V gene, CDR1 is LGHNA and CDR2 is YNFKEQ. The chain's CDR3 is CASSQADAGGPNEQFF. The CDR3 DNA reads TGTGCCAGCAGCCAAGCCGACGCGGGAGGGCCCAATGAGCAGTTCTTC.

V and J are TRBV29-1 and TRBJ2-7; the match to TRBD1 covers 10 bases. The CDR3 is 12 residues long. Germline loops: CDR1 SQVTM, CDR2 ANQGSEA. With 6 bases clipped from V and 5 bases from J, the junction kept 4 bases outside the gene matches. CDR3 protein: CSVYGQGDEQYF. Here the CDR3 DNA reads TGCAGCGTCTACGGACAGGGGGACGAGCAGTACTTC.

The J gene is TRBJ1-6, the V gene TRBV30; D is unclear. Trimming shortened V by 0 bases and J by 6 bases, and 12 bases separated the two germline ends. The CDR3 consists of 15 residues. CDR1 and CDR2 (germline): GTSNPN, SVGIG (reference sequence). The CDR3 DNA reads as TGTGCCTGGAGTGTAAGAGGGAGAATTAATTCACCCCTCCACTTT. Its translation is CAWSVRGRINSPLHF.

The chain couples TRBV2 to TRBJ2-7; 10 bases agree with TRBD1. The junction had 6 bases not matched to a gene; V was cut back by 7 bases and J by 3 bases. The length of the CDR3 is 14 residues. CDR1 SNHLY and CDR2 FYNNEI come from the germline V gene. In nucleotides, the CDR3 is TGTGCCAGCACCCCGGGACAGGGGCTCTACGAGCAGTACTTC. Amino acid sequence: CASTPGQGLYEQYF. Complete variable domain (other parts from reference TRBV2 and TRBJ2-7): EPEVTQTPSHQVTQMGQEVILRCVPISNHLYFYWYRQILGQKVEFLVSFYNNEISEKSEIFDDQFSVERPDGSNFTLKIRSTKLEDSAMYFCASTPGQGLYEQYFGPGTRLTVT.

The chain links TRBV3-1 (or the pseudogene TRBV3-2) to TRBJ2-7, with D tentatively TRBD1 (6 bases). There are 14 residues in the CDR3. Germline V CDR1 and CDR2: LGHDT, YNNKEL (reference sequence). Trimming cost V 1 base and J 6 bases, with 13 bases left between them. CDR3: CASSQVPGTSEQYF. CDR3 bases: TGTGCCAGCAGCCAAGTACCCGGGACATCCGAGCAGTACTTC.

The chain employs TRBV29-1 and TRBJ1-1, with a possible D match to TRBD1 (5 bases). The CDR3 spans 13 residues. V gave up 7 bases and J gave up 5 bases, with 17 bases separating them. Germline V gene data show CDR1 as SQVTM and CDR2 as ANQGSEA. The CDR3 DNA reads TGCAGCGGAGGGGCGGGGGTCGGAACTGAAGCTTTCTTT. The encoded protein is CSGGAGVGTEAFF. The variable domain in full, with the rest retrieved from reference TRBV29-1 and TRBJ1-1, is SAVISQKPSRDICQRGTSLTIQCQVDSQVTMMFWYRQQPGQSLTLIATANQGSEATYESGFVIDKFPISRPNLTFSTLTVSNMSPEDSSIYLCSGGAGVGTEAFFGQGTRLTVV.

V and J are TRBV5-5 and TRBJ1-1, with a tentative D call TRBD1 (5 bases). The CDR3 sequence is 16 residues long. Between the trimmed V and J ends, which lost 3 bases and 5 bases, there was a span of 20 bases. The germline V gene has CDR1 SGHKS and CDR2 YYEKEE (reference sequence). CDR3: CASSSDGGGLGTEAFF. In DNA form, the CDR3 reads TGTGCCAGCAGCTCCGACGGTGGGGGGTTGGGGACTGAAGCTTTCTTT.

J is TRBJ2-7 and V is TRBV9, with D possibly being TRBD1 (5 bases). Germline V lookup: CDR1 SGDLS, CDR2 YYNGEE. Trimming took 3 bases from V and 5 from J, leaving 21 bases between them. The CDR3 runs to 16 residues. CDR3 DNA: TGTGCCAGCAGCGGTAGTCTTCAGGGCCGTGGGAACGAGCAGTACTTC. It is translated as CASSGSLQGRGNEQYF.

This clone appeared once. The gene calls are TRBV18 and TRBJ2-2; TRBD2 aligns across 9 bases. The CDR3 runs 16 residues. Per germline, CDR1 KGHSH and CDR2 LQKENI. V was pared by 6 bases and J by 1 base, with 6 bases of the junction left unmatched. The CDR3 protein is CASSPPAGGNTGELFF. The CDR3 region has the DNA TGTGCCAGCTCCCCCCCAGCGGGAGGGAACACCGGGGAGCTGTTTTTT.